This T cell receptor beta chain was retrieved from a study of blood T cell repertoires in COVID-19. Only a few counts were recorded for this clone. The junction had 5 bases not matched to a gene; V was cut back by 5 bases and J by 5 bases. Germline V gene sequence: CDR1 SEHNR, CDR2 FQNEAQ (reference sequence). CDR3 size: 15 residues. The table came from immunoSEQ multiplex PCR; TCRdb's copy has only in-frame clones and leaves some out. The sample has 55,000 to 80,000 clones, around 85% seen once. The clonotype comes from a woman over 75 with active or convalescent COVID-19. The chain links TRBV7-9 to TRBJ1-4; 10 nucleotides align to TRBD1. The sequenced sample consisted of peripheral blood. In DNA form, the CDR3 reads TGTGCCAGCAGCATCTCGGGACAGGGGAATGAAAAACTGTTTTTT. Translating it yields CASSISGQGNEKLFF.